This entry features one T cell receptor beta chain sequence. These data come from a study of blood T cell repertoires in COVID-19. Study summary: Samples came from the United States, Italy and Spain, spanning acute and convalescent COVID-19. The cDNA or gDNA used as material had been derived from T cells, B-cell-depleted T cells, or PBMCs.

Only in-frame clones appear in the TCRdb table, and some are missing; sequencing was by immunoSEQ multiplex PCR. The sample gives roughly 180,000 clones, under 85% of which show up once; roughly 1.3% is in the top ten. Germline CDR1 is DFQATT and CDR2 is SNEGSKA (reference sequence). The CDR3 sequence is 11 residues long. The ends were cut back, 8 bases at V and 2 bases at J, with 9 bases in the middle. The chain carries TRBV20-1 and TRBJ1-2; possible D gene TRBD1, 6 bases. The sequence was obtained from a man aged 55 to 69 who had recovered from COVID-19. Sequencing was performed on peripheral blood. This CDR3 reads CSTGSNYGYTF. In nucleotides, the CDR3 is TGCAGTACAGGGTCCAACTATGGCTACACCTTC.